This paragraph reports one T cell receptor beta chain. The antigen remains undetermined. This CDR3 spans 14 amino acids. Germline assignment: CDR1 ENHRY and CDR2 SYGVKD. The V gene end was trimmed by 6 bases and the J gene end by 6 bases; junction bases not matched to a gene: 10. This sample was taken from a study of T cell responses to AZD1222 COVID-19 vaccine. Study details: The study pooled second doses at about 4 or about 12 weeks.

Here immunoSEQ multiplex PCR was the method, and the copy in TCRdb shows in-frame clones only, minus some. The sample shows some 130,000 clones, more than 75% of them seen only once. Whole-study findings and limits: The donor cohort was predominantly white British with a female majority, and clonal diversity may have been underestimated. AZD1222 recipients seropositive at baseline numbered only 6 or 7. Without day 14 samples, only post-peak T cell repertoires were studied.

This chain uses TRBV10-3 with TRBJ1-2; 7 positions agree with TRBD1. The sequences come from peripheral blood, collected on day 0 of AZD1222 vaccination. This receptor was obtained from an adult in good health. The CDR3 sequence is CAISQDRVGDGYTF. CDR3 DNA: TGTGCCATCAGCCAAGACAGGGTAGGGGATGGCTACACCTTC.